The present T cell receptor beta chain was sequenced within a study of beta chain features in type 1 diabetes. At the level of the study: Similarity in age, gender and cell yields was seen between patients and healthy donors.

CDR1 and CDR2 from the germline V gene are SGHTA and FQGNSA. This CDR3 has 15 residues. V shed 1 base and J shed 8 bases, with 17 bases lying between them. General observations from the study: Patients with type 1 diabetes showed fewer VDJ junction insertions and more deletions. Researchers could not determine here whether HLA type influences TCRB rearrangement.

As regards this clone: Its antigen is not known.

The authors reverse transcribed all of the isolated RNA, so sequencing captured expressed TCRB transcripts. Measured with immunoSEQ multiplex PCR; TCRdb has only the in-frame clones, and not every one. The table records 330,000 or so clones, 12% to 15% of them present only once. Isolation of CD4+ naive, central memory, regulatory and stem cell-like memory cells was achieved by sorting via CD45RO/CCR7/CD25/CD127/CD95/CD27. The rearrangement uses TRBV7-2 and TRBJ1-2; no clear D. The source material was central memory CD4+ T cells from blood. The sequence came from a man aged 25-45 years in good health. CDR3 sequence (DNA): TGTGCCAGCAGCTTAGTGGCCAACTCGGGAGGGGGCTACACCTTC. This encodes CASSLVANSGGGYTF.